The sequence of this T cell receptor beta chain was determined in a study of shared clonotypes between healthy human individuals. Study background: The people who gave samples were a couple of women and three men aged 18 to 49.

Broader study findings: Represented diversity, genetic and exposure-history alike, was limited by few donors. An effect of sequencing depth on clonotype sharing among donors was expected.

Only a few counts were recorded for this clone. What it binds is unknown. The junction departs from germline at one end; a sequencing error may be responsible. The germline gives CDR1 MRHNA, CDR2 SNTAGT. The CDR3 covers 13 residues. Data came from immunoSEQ multiplex PCR; TCRdb stores just in-frame clones and leaves some out. The sample consists of about 470,000 clones, roughly 77% of them appearing once. The rearrangement links TRBV6-4 to TRBJ1-2; D unresolved. The source is a woman in her thirties or forties in good health. Some clones in this sample may be carry-over from other donors' samples. The specimen was PBMCs. CDR3 residues: CASSDIGPLKLFF. Here the CDR3 DNA reads TGTGCCAGCAGTGACATAGGCCCCCTGAAACTTTTCTTC.